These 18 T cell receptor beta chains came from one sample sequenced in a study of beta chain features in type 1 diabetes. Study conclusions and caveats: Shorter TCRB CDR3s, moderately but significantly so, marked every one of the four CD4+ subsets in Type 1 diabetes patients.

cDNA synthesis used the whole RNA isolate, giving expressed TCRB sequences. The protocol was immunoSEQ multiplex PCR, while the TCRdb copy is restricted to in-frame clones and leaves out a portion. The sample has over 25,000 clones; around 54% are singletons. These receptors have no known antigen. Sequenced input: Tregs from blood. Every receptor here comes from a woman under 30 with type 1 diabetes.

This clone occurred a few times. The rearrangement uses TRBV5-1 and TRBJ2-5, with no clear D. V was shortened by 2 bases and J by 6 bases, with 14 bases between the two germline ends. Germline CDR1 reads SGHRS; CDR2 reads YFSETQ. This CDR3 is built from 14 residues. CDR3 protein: CASSFQESSKTQYF. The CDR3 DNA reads TGCGCCAGCAGCTTTCAGGAATCCTCCAAGACCCAGTACTTC.

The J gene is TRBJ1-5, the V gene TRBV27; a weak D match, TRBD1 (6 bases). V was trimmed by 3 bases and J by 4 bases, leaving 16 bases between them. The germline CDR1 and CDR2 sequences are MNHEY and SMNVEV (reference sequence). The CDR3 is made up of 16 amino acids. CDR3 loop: CASSLKTGSWNQPQHF. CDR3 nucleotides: TGTGCCAGCAGTTTGAAAACAGGGAGTTGGAATCAGCCCCAGCATTTT.

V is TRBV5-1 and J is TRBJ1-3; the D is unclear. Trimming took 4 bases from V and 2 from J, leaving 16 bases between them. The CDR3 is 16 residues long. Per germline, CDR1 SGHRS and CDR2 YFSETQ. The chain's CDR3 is CASSPVNGKAGNTIYF. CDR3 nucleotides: TGCGCCAGCAGCCCAGTCAACGGGAAGGCTGGAAACACCATATATTTT.

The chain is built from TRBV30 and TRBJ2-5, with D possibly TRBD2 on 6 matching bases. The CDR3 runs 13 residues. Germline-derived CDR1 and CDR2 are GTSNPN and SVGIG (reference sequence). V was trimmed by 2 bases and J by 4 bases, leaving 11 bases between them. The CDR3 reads CAWSRRVSETQYF. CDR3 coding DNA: TGTGCCTGGAGTCGGAGGGTATCAGAGACCCAGTACTTC.

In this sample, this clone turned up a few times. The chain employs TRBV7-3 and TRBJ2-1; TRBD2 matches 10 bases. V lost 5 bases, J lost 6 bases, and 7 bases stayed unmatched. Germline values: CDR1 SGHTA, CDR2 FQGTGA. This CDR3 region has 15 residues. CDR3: CASSLGLAESNEQFF. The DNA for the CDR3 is TGTGCCAGCAGCCTTGGACTAGCGGAGAGCAATGAGCAGTTCTTC.

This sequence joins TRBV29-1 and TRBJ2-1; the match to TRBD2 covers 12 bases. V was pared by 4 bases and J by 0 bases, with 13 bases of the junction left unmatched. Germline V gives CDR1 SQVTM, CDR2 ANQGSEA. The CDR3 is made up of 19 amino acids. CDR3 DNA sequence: TGCAGCGTTGTCAGAGGGGCTAGCGGGAGGGCCACCTCCTACAATGAGCAGTTCTTC. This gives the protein CSVVRGASGRATSYNEQFF.

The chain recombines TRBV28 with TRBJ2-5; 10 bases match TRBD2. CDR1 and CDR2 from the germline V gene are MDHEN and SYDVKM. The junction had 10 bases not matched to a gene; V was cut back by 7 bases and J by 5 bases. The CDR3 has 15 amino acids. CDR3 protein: CASTARAGGRETQYF. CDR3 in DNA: TGTGCCAGCACCGCCCGAGCGGGAGGGAGGGAGACCCAGTACTTC.

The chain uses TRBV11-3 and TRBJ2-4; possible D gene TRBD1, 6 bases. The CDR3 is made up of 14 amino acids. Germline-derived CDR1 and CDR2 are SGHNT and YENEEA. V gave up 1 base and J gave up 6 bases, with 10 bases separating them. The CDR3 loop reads CASSLGTDRNIQYF. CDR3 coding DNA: TGTGCCAGCAGCTTAGGGACGGACAGAAACATTCAGTACTTC. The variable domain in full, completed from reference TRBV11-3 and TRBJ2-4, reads EAGVVQSPRYKIIEKKQPVAFWCNPISGHNTLYWYLQNLGQGPELLIRYENEEAVDDSQLPKDRFSAERLKGVDSTLKIQPAELGDSAVYLCASSLGTDRNIQYFGAGTRLSVL.

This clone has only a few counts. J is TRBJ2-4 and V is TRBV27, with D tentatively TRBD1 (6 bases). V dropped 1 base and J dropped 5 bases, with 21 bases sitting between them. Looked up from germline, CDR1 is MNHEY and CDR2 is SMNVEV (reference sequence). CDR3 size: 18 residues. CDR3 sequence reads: CASSLYGQLINRENIQYF. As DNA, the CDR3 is TGTGCCAGCAGTTTATATGGACAGCTTATCAACCGGGAAAACATTCAGTACTTC.

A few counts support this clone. CDR3 sequence reads: CASSLWLAGGPPQETQYF. CDR3 in DNA: TGTGCCAGCAGCCTCTGGTTAGCGGGAGGGCCGCCCCAAGAGACCCAGTACTTC. The chain carries TRBV14 and TRBJ2-5, with TRBD2 matching 11 bases. The length of the CDR3 is 18 residues. J was trimmed by 1 base and V by 4 bases; bases with no gene match: 11. Germline assignment: CDR1 SGHDN and CDR2 FVKESK. Together with reference TRBV14 and TRBJ2-5, the CDR3 gives the full variable domain: EAGVTQFPSHSVIEKGQTVTLRCDPISGHDNLYWYRRVMGKEIKFLLHFVKESKQDESGMPNNRFLAERTGGTYSTLKVQPAELEDSGVYFCASSLWLAGGPPQETQYFGPGTRLLVL.

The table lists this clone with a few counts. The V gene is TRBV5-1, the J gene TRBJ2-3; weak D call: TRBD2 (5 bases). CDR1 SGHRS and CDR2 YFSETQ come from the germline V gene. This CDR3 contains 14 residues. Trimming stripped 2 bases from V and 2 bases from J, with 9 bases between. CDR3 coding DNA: TGCGCCAGCAGCTTCGGGGTAGTCACAGATACGCAGTATTTT. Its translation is CASSFGVVTDTQYF.

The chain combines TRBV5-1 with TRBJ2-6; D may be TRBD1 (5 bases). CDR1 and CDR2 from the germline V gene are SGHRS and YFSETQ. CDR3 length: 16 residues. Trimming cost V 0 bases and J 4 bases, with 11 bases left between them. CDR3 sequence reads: CASSLGGARGANVLTF. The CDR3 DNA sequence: TGCGCCAGCAGCTTGGGGGGCGCGCGGGGGGCCAACGTCCTGACTTTC. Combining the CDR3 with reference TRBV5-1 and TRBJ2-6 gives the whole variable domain KAGVTQTPRYLIKTRGQQVTLSCSPISGHRSVSWYQQTPGQGLQFLFEYFSETQRNKGNFPGRFSGRQFSNSRSEMNVSTLELGDSALYLCASSLGGARGANVLTFGAGSRLTVL.

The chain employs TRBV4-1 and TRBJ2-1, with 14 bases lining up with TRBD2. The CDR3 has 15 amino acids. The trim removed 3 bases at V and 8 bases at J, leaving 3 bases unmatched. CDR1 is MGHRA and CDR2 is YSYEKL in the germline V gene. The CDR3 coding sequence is TGCGCCAGCAGCCACCCGGGACTAGCGGGAGATGAGCAGTTCTTC. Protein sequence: CASSHPGLAGDEQFF.

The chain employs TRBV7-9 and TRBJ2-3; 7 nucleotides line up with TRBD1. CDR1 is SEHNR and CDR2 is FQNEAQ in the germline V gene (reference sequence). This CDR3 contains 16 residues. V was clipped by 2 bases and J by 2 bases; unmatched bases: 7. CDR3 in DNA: TGTGCCAGCAGCTTAAGCCTCGGGACAGCCACAGATACGCAGTATTTT. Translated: CASSLSLGTATDTQYF.

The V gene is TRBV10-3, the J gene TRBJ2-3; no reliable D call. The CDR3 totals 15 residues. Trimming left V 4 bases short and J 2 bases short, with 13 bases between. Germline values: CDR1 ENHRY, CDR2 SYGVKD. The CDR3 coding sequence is TGTGCCATCAGTGTGTCTTCCCTTATCACAGATACGCAGTATTTT. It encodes CAISVSSLITDTQYF.

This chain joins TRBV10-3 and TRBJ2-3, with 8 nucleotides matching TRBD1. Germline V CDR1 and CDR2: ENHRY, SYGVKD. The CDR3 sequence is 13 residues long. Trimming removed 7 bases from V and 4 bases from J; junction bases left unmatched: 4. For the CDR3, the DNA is TGTGCCATCACGGACAGGGAGGCAGATACGCAGTATTTT. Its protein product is CAITDREADTQYF.

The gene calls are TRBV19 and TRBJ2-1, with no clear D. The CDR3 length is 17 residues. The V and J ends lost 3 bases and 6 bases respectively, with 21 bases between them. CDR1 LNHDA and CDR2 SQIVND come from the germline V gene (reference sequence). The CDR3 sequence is CASSMVANYALLNEQFF. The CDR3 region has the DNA TGTGCCAGTAGTATGGTAGCTAATTACGCCCTCCTCAATGAGCAGTTCTTC. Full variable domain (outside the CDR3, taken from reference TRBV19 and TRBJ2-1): DGGITQSPKYLFRKEGQNVTLSCEQNLNHDAMYWYRQDPGQGLRLIYYSQIVNDFQKGDIAEGYSVSREKKESFPLTVTSAQKNPTAFYLCASSMVANYALLNEQFFGPGTRLTVL.

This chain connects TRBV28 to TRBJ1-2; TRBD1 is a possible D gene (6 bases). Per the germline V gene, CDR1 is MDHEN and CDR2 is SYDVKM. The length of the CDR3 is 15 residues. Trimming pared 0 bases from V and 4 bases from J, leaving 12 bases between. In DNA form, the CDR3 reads TGTGCCAGCAGTTTATGGACAGGTCCTCCCTATGGCTACACCTTC. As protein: CASSLWTGPPYGYTF.